This entry lists 5 T cell receptor beta chains sequenced from one sample in a study of blood T cell repertoires in COVID-19. TCRdb keeps only in-frame clones here, not all; method: immunoSEQ multiplex PCR. The sample has roughly 280,000 clones, roughly 90% seen once. Sequences were obtained from PBMCs or T cells enriched from blood (not recorded which). These receptors all stem from a woman in her forties or fifties who had recovered from COVID-19.

The V gene is TRBV11-2, the J gene TRBJ1-2; 11 bases align to TRBD1. V gave up 2 bases and J gave up 10 bases; unmatched junction bases: 6. This CDR3 is 14 amino acids long. Germline loops: CDR1 SGHAT, CDR2 FQNNGV. The CDR3 nucleotides are TGTGCCAGCAGCTTAACCCGGGACAGGGGGGACTACACCTTC. This sequence encodes CASSLTRDRGDYTF.

Comment on this clone: Other DNA sequences in this specimen translate into the identical CDR3. The J gene is TRBJ1-5, the V gene TRBV28; maybe TRBD1 (5 bases). The CDR3 loop spans 15 amino acids. V shed 7 bases and J shed 2 bases, with 15 bases lying between them. Germline CDR1 reads MDHEN; CDR2 reads SYDVKM. CDR3: CASTLGGGGNQPQHF. The CDR3 region has the DNA TGTGCCAGCACCCTCGGGGGTGGTGGCAATCAGCCCCAGCATTTT.

This chain joins TRBV3-1 (or the pseudogene TRBV3-2) and TRBJ1-6; tentative D call: TRBD1 (5 bases). The length of the CDR3 is 15 residues. The germline gives CDR1 LGHDT, CDR2 YNNKEL (reference sequence). V was pared by 4 bases and J by 7 bases, with 14 bases between. Written as DNA, the CDR3 is TGTGCCAGCAGCCGGGGGGACCTCCCCAATTCACCCCTCCACTTT. It yields the protein CASSRGDLPNSPLHF.

V usage is TRBV28 and J usage is TRBJ2-7; no clear D gene. The CDR3 is 14 amino acids. CDR1 and CDR2 from the germline V gene are MDHEN and SYDVKM. V was shortened by 2 bases and J by 4 bases, with 12 bases between the two germline ends. In nucleotides, the CDR3 is TGTGCCAGCAGTTTAGGGCAGGCTGTGTACGAGCAGTACTTC. Translating it yields CASSLGQAVYEQYF.

This clone was detected once. The V call is TRBV19, the J call TRBJ2-5; 12 bases are a match to TRBD2. The CDR3 runs to 15 residues. Looked up from germline, CDR1 is LNHDA and CDR2 is SQIVND (reference sequence). The V gene end was trimmed by 2 bases and the J gene end by 5 bases; junction bases not matched to a gene: 3. The CDR3: CASSIYLAGGETQYF. The CDR3 DNA is TGTGCCAGTAGTATATATCTAGCGGGAGGGGAGACCCAGTACTTC.